Presented here are 10 T cell receptor beta chains from one specimen sequenced in a study of metastatic and nonmetastatic thyroid tumors. All patients were treatment-naive before thyroid surgery. With MiXCR, TCRdb reprocessed the PCR reads. The sample has several thousand clones; around 15% are singletons. Sequenced: blood. These receptors all stem from a female donor with papillary thyroid cancer or a benign thyroid nodule (not recorded which). Some clones in this sample may be carry-over from other donors' samples.

This clone was detected a few times. The J gene is TRBJ2-7, the V gene TRBV28; 12 nucleotides align to TRBD1. The ends lost 5 bases at V and 7 bases at J; junction bases unmatched: 6. Germline CDR1 and CDR2: MDHEN and SYDVKM. This CDR3 is 14 amino acids long. CDR3 nucleotides: TGTGCCAGCAGTCCGGGACAGGGGGCGAAAGAGCAGTACTTC. Protein: CASSPGQGAKEQYF. Full variable domain (rest looked up from reference TRBV28 and TRBJ2-7): DVKVTQSSRYLVKRTGEKVFLECVQDMDHENMFWYRQDPGLGLRLIYFSYDVKMKEKGDIPEGYSVSREKKERFSLILESASTNQTSMYLCASSPGQGAKEQYFGPGTRLTVT.

Sample share makes this clone medium-sized. Other DNA sequences of this sample code for an identical CDR3. The V and J genes are TRBV10-1 and TRBJ2-7; 12 bases match TRBD2. CDR1 is WNHNN, CDR2 SYGVQD, per germline (reference sequence). The CDR3 loop spans 14 amino acids. The junction had 6 bases not matched to a gene; V was cut back by 2 bases and J by 10 bases. The CDR3: CASSEMGLAGRQYF. CDR3 bases: TGCGCCAGCAGTGAGATGGGACTAGCGGGCCGACAGTACTTC.

The sample holds many counts of this clone. The chain is built from TRBV9 and TRBJ1-1; no firm D call. Germline V CDR1 and CDR2: SGDLS, YYNGEE. V was trimmed by 5 bases and J by 2 bases, leaving 10 bases between them. CDR3 length: 13 residues. CDR3 in amino acids: CASSLLGNTEAFF. The CDR3 coding sequence is TGTGCCAGCAGTCTGCTAGGTAACACTGAAGCTTTCTTT. Full variable domain (missing parts from reference TRBV9 and TRBJ1-1): DSGVTQTPKHLITATGQRVTLRCSPRSGDLSVYWYQQSLDQGLQFLIQYYNGEERAKGNILERFSAQQFPDLHSELNLSSLELGDSALYFCASSLLGNTEAFFGQGTRLTVV.

This clone appeared many times. This may stem from a read error, because a much larger clone lies one nucleotide away. This rearrangement joins TRBV20-1 to TRBJ1-5; D is uncertain. The germline gives CDR1 DFQATT, CDR2 SNEGSKA (reference sequence). There are 15 residues in the CDR3. With 7 bases removed from V and 1 base from J, the gap between germline ends came to 17 bases. CDR3 amino acids: CSVVFRADSNQPQHF. In DNA, the CDR3 is TGCAGTGTGGTCTTTCGAGCCGACAGCAATCAGCCCCAGCATTTT.

As to this clone: Sequence at one end of the junction differs from germline and may be a read error. This sequence joins TRBV7-9 and TRBJ1-2; possibly TRBD1 for D (5 bases). The CDR3 extends over 14 amino acids. CDR1 is SEHNR, CDR2 FQNEAQ, per germline (reference sequence). The CDR3 DNA follows: TGCGCCAGCATCTCGCAGGGTGACGGCTATGGCTACACCTTC. It is translated as CASISQGDGYGYTF. The full variable domain, with the rest looked up from reference TRBV7-9 and TRBJ1-2, is DTGVSQNPRHKITKRGQNVTFRCDPISEHNRLYWYRQTLGQGPEFLTYFQNEAQLEKSRLLSDRFSAERPKGSFSTLEIQRTEQGDSAMYLCASISQGDGYGYTFGSGTRLTVV.

This clone is medium-sized (0.01 to 0.1%) in the sample. The J gene is TRBJ1-2, the V gene TRBV27; 7 nucleotides line up with TRBD1. Germline V lookup: CDR1 MNHEY, CDR2 SMNVEV (reference sequence). The V gene end was trimmed by 0 bases and the J gene end by 3 bases; junction bases not matched to a gene: 1. This CDR3 contains 14 residues. The DNA of the CDR3 is TGTGCCAGCAGTTTATCAGGGGGCGACTATGGCTACACCTTC. The encoded protein is CASSLSGGDYGYTF.

This clone is medium-sized. Additional DNA sequences in this sample encode the identical CDR3. J is TRBJ1-1 and V is TRBV6-1, with TRBD1 identical over 12 bases. The junction had 3 bases not matched to a gene; V was cut back by 6 bases and J by 4 bases. From germline, CDR1 is MNHNS and CDR2 SASEGT. The CDR3 covers 14 residues. CDR3 in DNA: TGTGCCAGCAGCTTGGGACAGGGGGCCACTGAAGCTTTCTTT. Its translation is CASSLGQGATEAFF.

Of note for this clone: One end of the junction varies from germline; a read error may be responsible. The rearrangement links TRBV6-5 to TRBJ1-2; D may be TRBD1 (5 bases). In germline, CDR1 is MNHEY, CDR2 SVGAGI. CDR3 length: 16 amino acids. CDR3 sequence reads: CASSYGADWGNYGYAF. The CDR3, as DNA: TGTGCCAGCAGTTATGGGGCTGACTGGGGGAACTATGGCTACGCCTTC.

This clone was counted at least ten times. The rearrangement joins TRBV12-3 or TRBV12-4 to TRBJ2-5; D remains ambiguous. Trimming took off 2 bases at V and 2 bases at J, with 9 bases between the two ends. The CDR3 has 14 residues. DNA of the CDR3: TGTGCCAGCAGTTTACAGGAAACTCAAGAGACCCAGTACTTC. Its protein is CASSLQETQETQYF.

This chain connects TRBV7-3 to TRBJ2-2, with D perhaps TRBD1 (6 bases). V lost 1 base and J 4 bases, leaving 7 bases between the germline ends. The germline V gene has CDR1 SGHTA and CDR2 FQGTGA. The CDR3 contains 14 residues. The CDR3 region has the DNA TGTGCCAGCAGCTTAAGGGGGCTCACCGGGGAGCTGTTTTTT. It is translated as CASSLRGLTGELFF.